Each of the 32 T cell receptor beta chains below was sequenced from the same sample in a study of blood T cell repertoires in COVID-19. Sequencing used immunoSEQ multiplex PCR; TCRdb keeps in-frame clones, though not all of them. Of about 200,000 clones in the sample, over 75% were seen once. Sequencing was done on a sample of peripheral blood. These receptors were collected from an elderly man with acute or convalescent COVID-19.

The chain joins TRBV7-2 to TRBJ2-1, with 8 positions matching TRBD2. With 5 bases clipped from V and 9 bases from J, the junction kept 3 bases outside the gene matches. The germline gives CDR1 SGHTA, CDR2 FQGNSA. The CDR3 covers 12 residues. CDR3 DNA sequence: TGTGCCAGCAGCGGTAGCGGGGTTGAGCAGTTCTTC. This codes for CASSGSGVEQFF.

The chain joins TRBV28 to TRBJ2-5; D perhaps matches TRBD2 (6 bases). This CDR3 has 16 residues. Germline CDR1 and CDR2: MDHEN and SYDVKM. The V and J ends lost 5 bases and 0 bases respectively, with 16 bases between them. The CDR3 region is CASSPAGAGYQETQYF. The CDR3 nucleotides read TGTGCCAGCAGTCCCGCCGGGGCGGGGTACCAAGAGACCCAGTACTTC.

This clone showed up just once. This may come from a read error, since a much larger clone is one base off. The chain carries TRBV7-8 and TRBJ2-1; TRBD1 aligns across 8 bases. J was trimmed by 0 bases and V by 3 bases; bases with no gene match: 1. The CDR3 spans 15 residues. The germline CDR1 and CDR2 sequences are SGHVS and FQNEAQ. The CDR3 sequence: CASSFDRGSYNEQFF. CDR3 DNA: TGTGCCAGCAGCTTTGACAGGGGCTCCTACAATGAGCAGTTCTTC. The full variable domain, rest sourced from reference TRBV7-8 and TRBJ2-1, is GAGVSQSPRYKVAKRGQDVALRCDPISGHVSLFWYQQALGQGPEFLTYFQNEAQLDKSGLPSDRFFAERPEGSVSTLKIQRTQQEDSAVYLCASSFDRGSYNEQFFGPGTRLTVL.

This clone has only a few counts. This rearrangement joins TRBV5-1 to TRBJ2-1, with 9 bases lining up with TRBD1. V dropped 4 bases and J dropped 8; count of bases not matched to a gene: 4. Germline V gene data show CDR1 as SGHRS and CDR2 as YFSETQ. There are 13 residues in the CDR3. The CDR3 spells CASSPGQGYEQFF. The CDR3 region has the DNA TGCGCCAGCAGCCCGGGACAGGGTTATGAGCAGTTCTTC.

The CDR3 loop is CASSPRRTSGREQYV. DNA of the CDR3: TGTGCCAGCAGTCCCCGCCGGACTAGCGGAAGGGAGCAGTACGTC. The J gene is TRBJ2-7, the V gene TRBV6-2 or TRBV6-3; the match to TRBD2 covers 10 bases. Germline CDR1 reads MNHEY; CDR2 reads SVGEGT. The CDR3 has 15 residues. V trimming: 5 bases; J trimming: 7 bases; junction bases outside the gene matches: 11.

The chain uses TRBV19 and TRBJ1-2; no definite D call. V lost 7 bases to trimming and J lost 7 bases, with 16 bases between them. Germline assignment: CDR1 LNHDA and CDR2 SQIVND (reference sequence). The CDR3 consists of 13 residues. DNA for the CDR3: TGTGCCAGTACCGATGACAAGCCCCGTGGCTACACCTTC. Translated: CASTDDKPRGYTF.

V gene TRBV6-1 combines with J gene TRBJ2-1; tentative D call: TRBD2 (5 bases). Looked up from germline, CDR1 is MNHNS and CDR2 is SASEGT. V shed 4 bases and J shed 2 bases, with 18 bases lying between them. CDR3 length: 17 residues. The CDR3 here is CASSVSETPGTYNEQFF. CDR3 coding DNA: TGTGCCAGCAGTGTCTCCGAGACCCCCGGGACCTACAATGAGCAGTTCTTC.

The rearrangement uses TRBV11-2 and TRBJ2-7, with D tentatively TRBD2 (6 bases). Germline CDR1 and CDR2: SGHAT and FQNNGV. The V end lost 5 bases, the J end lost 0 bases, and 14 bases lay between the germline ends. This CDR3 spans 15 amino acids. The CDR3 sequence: CASSRGVAASYEQYV. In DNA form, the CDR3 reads TGTGCCAGCAGCCGGGGCGTAGCGGCCTCCTACGAGCAGTACGTC.

The CDR3 loop is CASSRGQPGSDTQYF. The CDR3 DNA reads TGCGCCAGCAGCCGGGGACAGCCCGGTTCAGATACGCAGTATTTT. V and J are TRBV5-1 and TRBJ2-3, with 7 bases fitting TRBD1. CDR1 and CDR2 (germline): SGHRS, YFSETQ. This CDR3 contains 15 residues. The V segment lost 4 bases and the J segment 4 bases; nucleotides outside the gene matches: 9. Variable domain in full (rest from reference TRBV5-1 and TRBJ2-3): KAGVTQTPRYLIKTRGQQVTLSCSPISGHRSVSWYQQTPGQGLQFLFEYFSETQRNKGNFPGRFSGRQFSNSRSEMNVSTLELGDSALYLCASSRGQPGSDTQYFGPGTRLTVL.

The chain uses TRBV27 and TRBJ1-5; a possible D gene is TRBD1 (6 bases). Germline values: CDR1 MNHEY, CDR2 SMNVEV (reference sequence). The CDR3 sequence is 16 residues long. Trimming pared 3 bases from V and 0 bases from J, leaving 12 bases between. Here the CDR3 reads CASSLVGQNSNQPQHF. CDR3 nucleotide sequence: TGTGCCAGCAGTTTGGTCGGACAGAATAGCAATCAGCCCCAGCATTTT.

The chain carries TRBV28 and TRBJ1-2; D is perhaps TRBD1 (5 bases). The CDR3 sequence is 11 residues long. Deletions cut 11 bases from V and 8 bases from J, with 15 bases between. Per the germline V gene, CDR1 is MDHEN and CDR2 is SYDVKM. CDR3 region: CAYREGPGYTF. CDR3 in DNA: TGTGCCTATCGGGAGGGGCCCGGCTACACCTTC.

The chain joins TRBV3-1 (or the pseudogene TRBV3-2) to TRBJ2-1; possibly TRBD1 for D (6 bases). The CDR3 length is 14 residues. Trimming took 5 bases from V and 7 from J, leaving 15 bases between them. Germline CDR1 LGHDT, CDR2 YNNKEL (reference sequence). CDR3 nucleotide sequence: TGTGCCAGCAGCAACAGGGAATCGAGGAATGAGCAGTTCTTC. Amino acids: CASSNRESRNEQFF.

CDR3 in amino acids: CASSPSWRENNEQFF. CDR3 in DNA: TGTGCCAGCAGCCCATCCTGGCGGGAGAACAATGAGCAGTTCTTC. The J gene is TRBJ2-1, the V gene TRBV9; 7 bases match TRBD2. Trimming took 4 bases from V and 5 from J; bases not matched to a gene: 9. This CDR3 has 15 amino acids. Per germline, CDR1 SGDLS and CDR2 YYNGEE.

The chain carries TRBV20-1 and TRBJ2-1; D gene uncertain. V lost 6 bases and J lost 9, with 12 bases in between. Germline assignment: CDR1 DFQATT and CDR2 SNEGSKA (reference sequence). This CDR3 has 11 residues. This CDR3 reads CSATSPGEQFF. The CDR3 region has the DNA TGCAGTGCCACGAGTCCTGGTGAGCAGTTCTTC.

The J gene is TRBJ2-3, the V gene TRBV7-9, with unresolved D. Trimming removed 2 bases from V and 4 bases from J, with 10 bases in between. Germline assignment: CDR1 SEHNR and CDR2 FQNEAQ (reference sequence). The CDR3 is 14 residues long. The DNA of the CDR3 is TGTGCCAGCAGCTTACGCGCCGCTGCAGATACGCAGTATTTT. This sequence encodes CASSLRAAADTQYF. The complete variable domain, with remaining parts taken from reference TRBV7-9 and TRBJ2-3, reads DTGVSQNPRHKITKRGQNVTFRCDPISEHNRLYWYRQTLGQGPEFLTYFQNEAQLEKSRLLSDRFSAERPKGSFSTLEIQRTEQGDSAMYLCASSLRAAADTQYFGPGTRLTVL.

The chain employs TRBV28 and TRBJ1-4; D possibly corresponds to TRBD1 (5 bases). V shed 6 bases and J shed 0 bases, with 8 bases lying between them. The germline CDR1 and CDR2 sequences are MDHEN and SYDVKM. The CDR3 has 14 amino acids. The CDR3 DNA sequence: TGTGCCAGCAGCCGACAGTCAACTAATGAAAAACTGTTTTTT. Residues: CASSRQSTNEKLFF.

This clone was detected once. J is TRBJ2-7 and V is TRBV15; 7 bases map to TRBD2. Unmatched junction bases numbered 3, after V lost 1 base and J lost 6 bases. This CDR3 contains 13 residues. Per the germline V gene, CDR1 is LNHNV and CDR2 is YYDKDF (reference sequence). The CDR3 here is CATSRGLAVEQYF. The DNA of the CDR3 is TGTGCCACCAGCAGAGGCCTAGCGGTCGAGCAGTACTTC.

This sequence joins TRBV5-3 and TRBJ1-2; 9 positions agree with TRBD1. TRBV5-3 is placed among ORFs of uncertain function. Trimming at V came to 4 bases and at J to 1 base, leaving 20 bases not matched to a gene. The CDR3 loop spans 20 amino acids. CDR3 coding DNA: TGTGCCAGAAGCAACCCCAAACCGGAGGGACAGGGAGGGAGTAACTATGGCTACACCTTC. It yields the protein CARSNPKPEGQGGSNYGYTF.

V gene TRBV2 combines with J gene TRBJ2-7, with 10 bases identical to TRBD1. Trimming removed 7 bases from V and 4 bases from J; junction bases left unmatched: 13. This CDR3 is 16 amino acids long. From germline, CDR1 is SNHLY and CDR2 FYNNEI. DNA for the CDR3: TGTGCCAGCAAAAGGGAAGCCGGGACAGGGGCTTACGAGCAGTACGTC. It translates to CASKREAGTGAYEQYV.

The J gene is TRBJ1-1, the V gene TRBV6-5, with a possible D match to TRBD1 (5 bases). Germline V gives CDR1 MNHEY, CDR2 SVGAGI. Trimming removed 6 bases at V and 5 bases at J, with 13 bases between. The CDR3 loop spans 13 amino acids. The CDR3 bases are TGTGCCAGCAGCCCCGGGGGGGAAACTGAAGCTTTCTTT. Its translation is CASSPGGETEAFF.

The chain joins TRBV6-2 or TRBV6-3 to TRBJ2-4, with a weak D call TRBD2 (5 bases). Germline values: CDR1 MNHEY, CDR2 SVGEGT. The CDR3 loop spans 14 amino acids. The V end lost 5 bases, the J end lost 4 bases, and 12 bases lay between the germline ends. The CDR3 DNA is TGTGCCAGCAGTCAGTTAGCGATAAAAAACATTCAGTACTTC. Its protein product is CASSQLAIKNIQYF.

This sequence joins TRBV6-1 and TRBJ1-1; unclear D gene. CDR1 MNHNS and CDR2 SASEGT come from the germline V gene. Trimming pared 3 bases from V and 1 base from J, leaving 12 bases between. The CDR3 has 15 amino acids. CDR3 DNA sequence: TGTGCCAGCAGTGATTCAGGCGTTAGGAACACTGAAGCTTTCTTT. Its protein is CASSDSGVRNTEAFF.

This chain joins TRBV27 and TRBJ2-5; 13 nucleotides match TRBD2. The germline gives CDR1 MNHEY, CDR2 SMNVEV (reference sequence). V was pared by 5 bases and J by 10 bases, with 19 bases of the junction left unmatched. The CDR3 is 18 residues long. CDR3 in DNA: TGTGCCAGCAGTCCCTACTTACTAGCGGGAGGGGGCCGGGGTGGCCAGTACTTC. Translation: CASSPYLLAGGGRGGQYF.

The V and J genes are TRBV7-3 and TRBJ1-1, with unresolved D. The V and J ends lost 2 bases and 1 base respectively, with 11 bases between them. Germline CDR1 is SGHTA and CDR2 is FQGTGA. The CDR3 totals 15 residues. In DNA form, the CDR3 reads TGTGCCAGCAGCTTACGACCTGAGGGGAACACTGAAGCTTTCTTT. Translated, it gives CASSLRPEGNTEAFF.

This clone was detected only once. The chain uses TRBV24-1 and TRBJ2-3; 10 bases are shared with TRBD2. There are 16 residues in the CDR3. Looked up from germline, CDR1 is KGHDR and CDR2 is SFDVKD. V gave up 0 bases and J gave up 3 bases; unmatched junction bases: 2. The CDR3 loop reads CATSDLPSGRTDTQYF. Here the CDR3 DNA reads TGTGCCACCAGTGATTTGCCTAGCGGGAGAACAGATACGCAGTATTTT.

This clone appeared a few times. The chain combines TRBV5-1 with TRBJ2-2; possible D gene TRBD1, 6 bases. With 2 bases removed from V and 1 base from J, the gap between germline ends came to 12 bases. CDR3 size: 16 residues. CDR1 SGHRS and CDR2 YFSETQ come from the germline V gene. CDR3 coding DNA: TGCGCCAGCAGCTTACAGGGACCAAGGAACACCGGGGAGCTGTTTTTT. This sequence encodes CASSLQGPRNTGELFF.

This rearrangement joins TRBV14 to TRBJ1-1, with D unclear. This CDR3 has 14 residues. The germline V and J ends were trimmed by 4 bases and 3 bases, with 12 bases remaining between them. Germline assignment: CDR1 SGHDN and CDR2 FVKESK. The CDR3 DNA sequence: TGTGCCAGCAGCCCTGTCTATGGTGACACTGAAGCTTTCTTT. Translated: CASSPVYGDTEAFF.

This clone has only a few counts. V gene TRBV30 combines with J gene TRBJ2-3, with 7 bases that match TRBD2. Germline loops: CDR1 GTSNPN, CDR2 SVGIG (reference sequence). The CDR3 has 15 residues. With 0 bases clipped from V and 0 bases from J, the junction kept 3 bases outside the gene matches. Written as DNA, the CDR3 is TGTGCCTGGAGTGTACTAGCGACAAGCACAGATACGCAGTATTTT. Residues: CAWSVLATSTDTQYF.

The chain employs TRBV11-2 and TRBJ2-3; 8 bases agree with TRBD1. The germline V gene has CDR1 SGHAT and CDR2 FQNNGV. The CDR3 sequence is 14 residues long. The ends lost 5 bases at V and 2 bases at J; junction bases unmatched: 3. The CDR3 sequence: CASSRGQDTDTQYF. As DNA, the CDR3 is TGTGCCAGCAGCCGGGGACAGGACACAGATACGCAGTATTTT.

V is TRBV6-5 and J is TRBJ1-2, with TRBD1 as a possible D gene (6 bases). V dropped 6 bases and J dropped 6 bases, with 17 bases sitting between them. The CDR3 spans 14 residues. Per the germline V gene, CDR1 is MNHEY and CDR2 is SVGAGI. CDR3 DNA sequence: TGTGCCAGCAGAGCACTATCACAGGGAAATGGCTACACCTTC. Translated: CASRALSQGNGYTF.

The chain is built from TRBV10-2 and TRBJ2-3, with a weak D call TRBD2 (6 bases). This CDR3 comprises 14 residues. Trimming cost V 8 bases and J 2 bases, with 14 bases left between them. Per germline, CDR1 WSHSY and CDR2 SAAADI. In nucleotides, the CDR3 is TGCGCCAGCGTAGCGGCACCGAACACAGATACGCAGTATTTT. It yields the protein CASVAAPNTDTQYF.

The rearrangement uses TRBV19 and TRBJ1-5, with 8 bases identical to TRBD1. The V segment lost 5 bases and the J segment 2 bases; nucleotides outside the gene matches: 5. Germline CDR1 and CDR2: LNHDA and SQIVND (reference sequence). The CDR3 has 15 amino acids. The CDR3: CASSPDRAGNQPQHF. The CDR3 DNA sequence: TGTGCCAGTAGTCCGGACAGGGCGGGCAATCAGCCCCAGCATTTT.